The TCR beta chain described here comes from a study of T-cell memory formation after mild COVID-19. Overall study: The two donors had largely donor-specific TCR clusters.

UMIs and sample barcodes were carried by the TCR alpha and TCR beta cDNA libraries that 5'RACE produced using constant-segment primers. A single record per CDR3 protein comes from TCRdb applying MiXCR to the 5' RACE reads. Of approximately 34,000 distinct CDR3 sequences listed, 7% to 8% were seen once; the top ten hold less than 30%. Study-level findings and limits: Prior to infection, memory already included some responding clones, suggesting cross-reactive memory joined. Clones contracting across day 15 to 85 had a balanced CD4/CD8 profile; later expanding clones leaned CD4+.

Trimming left V 6 bases short and J 4 bases short, with 9 bases between. The CDR3 loop spans 11 amino acids. The germline V gene has CDR1 GTSNPN and CDR2 SVGIG (reference sequence). This clonotype was seen at least ten times. The target antigen is unknown. The receptor was isolated from a man aged 18 to 29 who had mild COVID-19 (a few samples of this study predate the infection). Cell type and time point are not known. The sequencing sample was made of PBMCs or a T cell subset sorted from them (not recorded which). The chain couples TRBV30 to TRBJ2-5; TRBD1 is a possible D gene (6 bases). The CDR3 loop reads CACSTGETQYF. CDR3 sequence (DNA): TGTGCCTGTTCGACAGGAGAGACCCAGTACTTC.